This T cell receptor (beta chain) emerged from a study of identifying expanded T cells in peripheral blood. Libraries were prepared by immunoSEQ multiplex PCR; TCRdb keeps only in-frame clonotypes and omits some of them. The table records about 97,000 clones, roughly 88% of them present only once. Findings of the study overall: Clone count variance between roughly two-week samples rose with total template count. Approximately 1.2 clones differed between technical replicates, versus around 15 and 18 over time.

Details on this clone: As yet, its antigen is unknown.

The CDR3 is 12 residues long. The V end was cut by 5 bases, the J end by 3 bases, with 6 bases between. The germline V gene has CDR1 SGHTA and CDR2 FQGNSA. This chain joins TRBV7-2 and TRBJ2-3; D gene uncertain. The receptor comes from a person aged 18-70 years in good health. Source material: blood. CDR3 nucleotide sequence: TGTGCCAGCAGCCCTACTACAGATACGCAGTATTTT. The encoded protein is CASSPTTDTQYF.